The sequence of this TCR beta chain was determined in a study of T cell responses to AZD1222 COVID-19 vaccine. Study-level findings and limits: White British people made up most donors, females outnumbered males, and clonal diversity was possibly underestimated.

Worth noting for this clone: The antigen remains unidentified.

From germline, CDR1 is SGHTA and CDR2 FQGNSA. The V segment lost 5 bases and the J segment 3 bases; nucleotides outside the gene matches: 4. CDR3 length: 16 residues. Clones were read by immunoSEQ multiplex PCR, and TCRdb kept only the in-frame ones, dropping some. The data contain some 180,000 clones, 80% to 95% of them singletons. The source was peripheral blood, collected 28 days after the second AZD1222 dose. This TCR derives from an adult who received the AZD1222 COVID-19 vaccine. The chain is built from TRBV7-2 and TRBJ2-3, with TRBD2 matching over 14 bases. CDR3 sequence: CASSATSGGGTDTQYF. The CDR3 coding sequence is TGTGCCAGCAGCGCGACTAGCGGGGGGGGTACAGATACGCAGTATTTT.